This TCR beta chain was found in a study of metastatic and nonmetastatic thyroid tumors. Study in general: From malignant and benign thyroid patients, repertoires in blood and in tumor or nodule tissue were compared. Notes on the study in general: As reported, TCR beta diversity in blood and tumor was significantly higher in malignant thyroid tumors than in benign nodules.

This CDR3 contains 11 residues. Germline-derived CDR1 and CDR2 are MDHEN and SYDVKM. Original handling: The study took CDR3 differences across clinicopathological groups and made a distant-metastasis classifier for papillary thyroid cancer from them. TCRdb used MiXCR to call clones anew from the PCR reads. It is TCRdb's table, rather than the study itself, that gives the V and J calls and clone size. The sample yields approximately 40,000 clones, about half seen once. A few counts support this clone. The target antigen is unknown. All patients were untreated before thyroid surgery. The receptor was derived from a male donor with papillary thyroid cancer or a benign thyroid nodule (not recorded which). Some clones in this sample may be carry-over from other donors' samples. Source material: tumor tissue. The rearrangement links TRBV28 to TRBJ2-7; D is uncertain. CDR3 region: CATTRYYEQYF. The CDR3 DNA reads TGTGCAACGACACGCTACTACGAGCAGTACTTC. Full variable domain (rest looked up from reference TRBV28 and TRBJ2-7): DVKVTQSSRYLVKRTGEKVFLECVQDMDHENMFWYRQDPGLGLRLIYFSYDVKMKEKGDIPEGYSVSREKKERFSLILESASTNQTSMYLCATTRYYEQYFGPGTRLTVT.